A selection of T cell receptor beta chains follows, all from one sample in a study of identical twins. TCRdb fed the 5' RACE reads into MiXCR, producing one record per CDR3 protein. Of approximately 590,000 distinct CDR3 sequences listed, 9.5% to 10% are singletons. These sequences were also reported in another study, on yellow fever vaccine responses in identical twins.

Source material: PBMCs. The origin of the receptors is a woman aged 18-29 years in good health. Both conserved end residues are part of each CDR3.

J gene: TRBJ1-1
V gene: TRBV29-1
CDR3 protein: CSARTGPAGDTEAFF

J gene: TRBJ2-4
V gene: TRBV3-1
CDR3 protein: CASSRPGQGFDIQYF

J gene: TRBJ2-1
V gene: TRBV24-1
CDR3 protein: CATSTAGRILFF

J gene: TRBJ1-4
V gene: TRBV28
CDR3 protein: CASSFWSGEKLFF

J gene: TRBJ2-7
V gene: TRBV7-9
CDR3 protein: CASSVTSGRSYEQYF

J gene: TRBJ2-3
V gene: TRBV10-3
CDR3 protein: CAIRGGTTSTDTQYF

J gene: TRBJ2-1
V gene: TRBV3-1
CDR3 protein: CASSQSLARLGDEQFF

J gene: TRBJ1-2
V gene: TRBV7-9
CDR3 protein: CASSLEGRFYGYTF

J gene: TRBJ2-7
V gene: TRBV30
CDR3 protein: CAWSDTPQRSEQYF

J gene: TRBJ2-1
V gene: TRBV11-2
CDR3 protein: CATRIAGGNEQFF

J gene: TRBJ1-6
V gene: TRBV6-4
CDR3 protein: CASSRGEFNSPLHF

J gene: TRBJ2-7
V gene: TRBV12-3/TRBV12-4
CDR3 protein: CASSFGLAEYEQYF

J gene: TRBJ2-3
V gene: TRBV4-3
CDR3 protein: CASSQDATHADTQYF

J gene: TRBJ2-5
V gene: TRBV24-1
CDR3 protein: CATSVAAVGGQETQYF

J gene: TRBJ2-1
V gene: TRBV7-6
CDR3 protein: CASSSEEPTDLTYNEQFF

J gene: TRBJ1-1
V gene: TRBV2
CDR3 protein: CASSEVGTEAFF

J gene: TRBJ2-1
V gene: TRBV3-1
CDR3 protein: CASSQDWSESMSWQFF

J gene: TRBJ2-5
V gene: TRBV15
CDR3 protein: CATSRAFDRLQETQYF

J gene: TRBJ1-1
V gene: TRBV19
CDR3 protein: CASSIGRTDEAFF

J gene: TRBJ2-3
V gene: TRBV4-2
CDR3 protein: CASSQDLYPGTSGADTQYF

J gene: TRBJ1-1
V gene: TRBV20-1
CDR3 protein: CSARSGTGRPEAFF

J gene: TRBJ2-1
V gene: TRBV12-3/TRBV12-4
CDR3 protein: CASSRPGLADNEQFF

J gene: TRBJ2-5
V gene: TRBV20-1
CDR3 protein: CSARVWTSGMPETQYF

J gene: TRBJ1-1
V gene: TRBV4-1
CDR3 protein: CASSPGQGATEAFF

J gene: TRBJ2-1
V gene: TRBV11-2
CDR3 protein: CASSSSRSLADVYNEQFF

J gene: TRBJ1-3
V gene: TRBV29-1
CDR3 protein: CSVDTGSSGNTIYF

J gene: TRBJ1-2
V gene: TRBV24-1
CDR3 protein: CATSEGTSSYGYTF

J gene: TRBJ2-1
V gene: TRBV7-7
CDR3 protein: CASSFNVDNEQFF

J gene: TRBJ2-5
V gene: TRBV4-3
CDR3 protein: CPSSQATIPGLAGGETQYF

J gene: TRBJ1-2
V gene: TRBV20-1
CDR3 protein: CSAKEPPGDLGYTF

J gene: TRBJ1-5
V gene: TRBV20-1
CDR3 protein: CSASPLEGYSNQPQHF

J gene: TRBJ2-1
V gene: TRBV29-1
CDR3 protein: CSVPGQGFHRNEQFF

J gene: TRBJ2-3
V gene: TRBV7-2
CDR3 protein: CASSPRDGMTDTQYF

J gene: TRBJ2-1
V gene: TRBV28
CDR3 protein: CASSLDPYNEQFF

J gene: TRBJ1-4
V gene: TRBV20-1
CDR3 protein: CSARVPGGVTNEKLFF

J gene: TRBJ2-7
V gene: TRBV6-1
CDR3 protein: CASSRTGGDYEQYF

J gene: TRBJ2-7
V gene: TRBV11-2
CDR3 protein: CASSLLSGTSGRGSHEQYF

J gene: TRBJ2-3
V gene: TRBV29-1
CDR3 protein: CSVWTAQRTDTQYF

J gene: TRBJ2-1
V gene: TRBV5-1
CDR3 protein: CASSSGLAVANEQFF

J gene: TRBJ2-1
V gene: TRBV12-3/TRBV12-4
CDR3 protein: CASSLMSGQPYNEQFF

J gene: TRBJ2-5
V gene: TRBV20-1
CDR3 protein: CSAPGLEQETQYF

J gene: TRBJ2-3
V gene: TRBV5-1
CDR3 protein: CASSLASSGGATDTQYF

J gene: TRBJ2-7
V gene: TRBV5-5
CDR3 protein: CASSLGGRGSYEQYF

J gene: TRBJ2-3
V gene: TRBV4-1
CDR3 protein: CASSQDRGLFTDTQYF

J gene: TRBJ1-5
V gene: TRBV6-2/TRBV6-3
CDR3 protein: CASSYGITGGSEQPQHF

J gene: TRBJ2-7
V gene: TRBV20-1
CDR3 protein: CSARGWSSYEQYF

J gene: TRBJ2-6
V gene: TRBV20-1
CDR3 protein: CSAQIQGSGANVLTF

J gene: TRBJ2-1
V gene: TRBV20-1
CDR3 protein: CSARALVVLTNEQFF

J gene: TRBJ2-2
V gene: TRBV20-1
CDR3 protein: CSLDRANTGELFF

J gene: TRBJ2-7
V gene: TRBV5-1
CDR3 protein: CASSIGGQTYEQYF

J gene: TRBJ1-5
V gene: TRBV19
CDR3 protein: CASSIVGGSNQPQHF

J gene: TRBJ2-1
V gene: TRBV28
CDR3 protein: CASSPGVVAQFF

J gene: TRBJ2-7
V gene: TRBV5-1
CDR3 protein: CASQGTGTANYEQYF

J gene: TRBJ2-7
V gene: TRBV28
CDR3 protein: CASSLVPGLAGEQYF

J gene: TRBJ2-1
V gene: TRBV29-1
CDR3 protein: CSVEDLLAGSYNEQFF

J gene: TRBJ1-5
V gene: TRBV15
CDR3 protein: CATSRDLIQGQPQHF

J gene: TRBJ2-1
V gene: TRBV5-1
CDR3 protein: CASSDGLAWYNEQFF

J gene: TRBJ2-1
V gene: TRBV3-1
CDR3 protein: CASSQDPSVGRGSYNEQFF

J gene: TRBJ2-5
V gene: TRBV20-1
CDR3 protein: CSASGKGEETQYF